Following are 10 T cell receptor beta chains from one sample sequenced in a study of T-cell reconstitution after alpha-beta-depleted transplantation in children. Researchers prepared the TCRbeta library using unique molecular identifiers, the study reports. TCRdb re-called the PCR reads through MiXCR, storing one row per CDR3 protein. The table lists 330,000 or so distinct CDR3 sequences, 10% of them singletons. The source material was PBMCs from the stem cell graft donor, sampled from the stem cell graft. These receptor sequences come from a human donor who donated a stem cell graft to a child with acute lymphoblastic leukemia.

This clonotype came up a few times. The V and J genes are TRBV6-4 and TRBJ2-3; tentatively, D is TRBD1 (6 bases). This CDR3 has 14 amino acids. V was shortened by 4 bases and J by 1 base, with 9 bases between the two germline ends. CDR1 is MRHNA and CDR2 is SNTAGT in the germline V gene. CDR3 sequence: CASSVQGGTDTQYF. CDR3 sequence (DNA): TGTGCCAGCAGTGTACAGGGTGGCACAGATACGCAGTATTTT.

This chain links TRBV28 with TRBJ2-1, with TRBD2 as a possible D gene (6 bases). V was shortened by 5 bases and J by 0 bases, with 14 bases between the two germline ends. This CDR3 comprises 16 residues. Germline V lookup: CDR1 MDHEN, CDR2 SYDVKM. CDR3 loop: CASSAPGTPSYNEQFF. CDR3 bases: TGTGCCAGCAGTGCGCCCGGGACTCCCTCCTACAATGAGCAGTTCTTC.

This clonotype has just a few counts. The gene calls are TRBV5-1 and TRBJ2-5, with 12 bases that match TRBD1. Germline loops: CDR1 SGHRS, CDR2 YFSETQ. J lost 5 bases, V lost 7 bases, and 12 bases had no gene match. The CDR3 totals 16 residues. The CDR3 DNA follows: TGCGCCAGCCGCACCGGGACAGGGGGCGCTCGGGAGACCCAGTACTTC. It yields the protein CASRTGTGGARETQYF.

V is TRBV20-1 and J is TRBJ1-1; D call uncertain. Germline-derived CDR1 and CDR2 are DFQATT and SNEGSKA (reference sequence). The CDR3 loop spans 15 amino acids. The V gene lost 3 bases and the J gene lost 1 base, with 15 bases spanning the gap. The CDR3 nucleotides read TGCAGTGCTAGCACGTCGCGGCAGCCGAACACTGAAGCTTTCTTT. It specifies CSASTSRQPNTEAFF.

This clonotype was counted ten times or more. This sequence joins TRBV5-1 and TRBJ2-1; 13 nucleotides line up with TRBD2. The CDR3 covers 16 residues. Per germline, CDR1 SGHRS and CDR2 YFSETQ. V gave up 0 bases and J gave up 8 bases; unmatched junction bases: 5. The chain's CDR3 is CASSLATSGRTDEQFF. CDR3 nucleotides: TGCGCCAGCAGCTTGGCGACTAGCGGGAGGACCGATGAGCAGTTCTTC.

This clonotype showed up just a few times. This chain connects TRBV9 to TRBJ2-2, with a possible D match to TRBD2 (6 bases). There are 17 residues in the CDR3. V was trimmed by 4 bases and J by 2 bases, leaving 18 bases between them. Germline V CDR1 and CDR2: SGDLS, YYNGEE. The CDR3 region has the DNA TGTGCCAGCAGCCCCCGGGGGAGGCGCCACAACACCGGGGAGCTGTTTTTT. It is translated as CASSPRGRRHNTGELFF.

The V and J genes are TRBV7-6 and TRBJ2-2, with D possibly being TRBD1 or TRBD2 (5 bases each). This CDR3 contains 16 residues. Per the germline V gene, CDR1 is SGHVS and CDR2 is FNYEAQ. Trimming took off 1 base at V and 0 bases at J, with 9 bases between the two ends. In DNA, the CDR3 is TGTGCCAGCAGCTTAGGGGACGGACCGAACACCGGGGAGCTGTTTTTT. Its translation: CASSLGDGPNTGELFF.

This clonotype was recorded a few times. The chain couples TRBV27 to TRBJ2-7; 7 positions match TRBD1. Germline loops: CDR1 MNHEY, CDR2 SMNVEV (reference sequence). The CDR3 loop spans 16 amino acids. V was clipped by 2 bases and J by 5 bases; unmatched bases: 12. CDR3 nucleotides: TGTGCCAGCAGTTTAACGGACCGACAGGGCATAAACGAGCAGTACTTC. Amino acids: CASSLTDRQGINEQYF.

The rearrangement links TRBV30 to TRBJ2-3; the match to TRBD2 covers 8 bases. The CDR3 sequence is 15 residues long. Germline V gene lookup returns CDR1 GTSNPN and CDR2 SVGIG (reference sequence). The trim removed 2 bases at V and 5 bases at J, leaving 9 bases unmatched. CDR3 nucleotides: TGTGCCTGGAGTTACCAGCGGGAGAGAGAAGATACGCAGTATTTT. This codes for CAWSYQREREDTQYF.

This chain links TRBV5-1 with TRBJ2-1; tentatively, D is TRBD2 (6 bases). V shed 0 bases and J shed 1 base, with 23 bases lying between them. The CDR3 length is 20 residues. The germline CDR1 and CDR2 sequences are SGHRS and YFSETQ. The CDR3 DNA sequence: TGCGCCAGCAGCTTGGTAGGAGGGAGCCCCAAAGCAAGGTCCTACAATGAGCAGTTCTTC. This codes for CASSLVGGSPKARSYNEQFF.